This record concerns one TCR beta chain sequence. The method was immunoSEQ multiplex PCR; TCRdb's version includes in-frame clones alone and lacks a portion of them. The sample consists of about 39,000 clones, more than 70% of them appearing once. The sample belongs to a study of blood T cell repertoires in COVID-19. Study-level background: The analysed material was cDNA or gDNA that came from T cells, B-cell-depleted T cells, or PBMCs.

The CDR3 length is 13 residues. Germline V gene data show CDR1 as SEHNR and CDR2 as FQNEAQ (reference sequence). With 0 bases removed from V and 4 bases from J, the gap between germline ends came to 7 bases. V usage is TRBV7-9 and J usage is TRBJ2-7, with D unclear. Material for sequencing was peripheral blood. The clonotype originates from a man aged 55 to 70 with acute or convalescent COVID-19. CDR3 loop: CASSLANGYEQYF. The CDR3 DNA is TGTGCCAGCAGCTTAGCTAACGGTTACGAGCAGTACTTC.